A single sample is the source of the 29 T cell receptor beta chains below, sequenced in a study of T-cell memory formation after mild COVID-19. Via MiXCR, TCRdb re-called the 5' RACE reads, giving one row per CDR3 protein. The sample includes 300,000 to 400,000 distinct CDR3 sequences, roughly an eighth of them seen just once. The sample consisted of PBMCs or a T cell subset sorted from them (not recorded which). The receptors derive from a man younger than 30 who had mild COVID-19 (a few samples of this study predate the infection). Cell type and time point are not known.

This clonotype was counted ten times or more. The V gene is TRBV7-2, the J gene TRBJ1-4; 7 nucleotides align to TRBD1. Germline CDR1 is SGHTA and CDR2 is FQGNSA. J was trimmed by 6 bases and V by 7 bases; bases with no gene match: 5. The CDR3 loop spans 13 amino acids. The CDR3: CASKKGAYEKLFF. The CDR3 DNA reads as TGTGCCAGCAAAAAGGGGGCCTATGAAAAACTGTTTTTT. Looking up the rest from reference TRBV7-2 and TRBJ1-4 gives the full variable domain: GAGVSQSPSNKVTEKGKDVELRCDPISGHTALYWYRQSLGQGLEFLIYFQGNSAPDKSGLPSDRFSAERTGGSVSTLTIQRTQQEDSAVYLCASKKGAYEKLFFGSGTQLSVL.

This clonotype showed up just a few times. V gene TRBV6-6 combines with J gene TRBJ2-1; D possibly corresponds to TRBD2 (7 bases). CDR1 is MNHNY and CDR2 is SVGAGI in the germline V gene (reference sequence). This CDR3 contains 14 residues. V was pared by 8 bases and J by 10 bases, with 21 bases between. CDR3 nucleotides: TGTGCCAGCGTCCCGGGGGGCGCTCAATGGGAGCAGTTCTTC. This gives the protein CASVPGGAQWEQFF.

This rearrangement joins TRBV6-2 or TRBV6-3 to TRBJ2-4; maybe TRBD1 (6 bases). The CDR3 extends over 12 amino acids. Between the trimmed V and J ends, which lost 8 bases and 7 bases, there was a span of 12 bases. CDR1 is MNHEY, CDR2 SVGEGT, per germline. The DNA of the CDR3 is TGTGCCAGCGGATACAGGGTGAACATTCAGTACTTC. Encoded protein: CASGYRVNIQYF.

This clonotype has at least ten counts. CDR3 sequence: CASSFGGYENTIYF. The CDR3 coding sequence is TGTGCCAGCAGCTTCGGGGGTTATGAAAACACCATATATTTT. This chain links TRBV7-9 with TRBJ1-3; D possibly corresponds to TRBD1 (5 bases). Looked up from germline, CDR1 is SEHNR and CDR2 is FQNEAQ (reference sequence). The CDR3 has 14 amino acids. V lost 3 bases, J lost 6 bases, and 12 bases lay in between.

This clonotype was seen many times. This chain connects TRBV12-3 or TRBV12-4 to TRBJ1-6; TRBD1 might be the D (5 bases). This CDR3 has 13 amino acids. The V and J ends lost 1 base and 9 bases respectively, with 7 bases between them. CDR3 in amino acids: CASSLDGGSPLHF. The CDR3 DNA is TGTGCCAGCAGTTTAGATGGGGGTTCACCCCTCCACTTT.

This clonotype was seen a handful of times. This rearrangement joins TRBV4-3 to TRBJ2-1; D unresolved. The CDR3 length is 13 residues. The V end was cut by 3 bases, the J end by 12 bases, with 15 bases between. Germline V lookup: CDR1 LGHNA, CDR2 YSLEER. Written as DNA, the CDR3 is TGCGCCAGCAGCCAGACCTCCCTGAAGTCGCAGTTCTTC. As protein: CASSQTSLKSQFF.

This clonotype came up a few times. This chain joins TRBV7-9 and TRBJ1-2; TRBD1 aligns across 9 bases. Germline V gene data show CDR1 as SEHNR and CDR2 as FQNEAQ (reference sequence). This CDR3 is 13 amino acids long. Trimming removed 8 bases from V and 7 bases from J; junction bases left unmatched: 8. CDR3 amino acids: CASGRTGESGYTF. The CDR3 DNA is TGTGCCAGCGGACGGACAGGGGAATCTGGCTACACCTTC.

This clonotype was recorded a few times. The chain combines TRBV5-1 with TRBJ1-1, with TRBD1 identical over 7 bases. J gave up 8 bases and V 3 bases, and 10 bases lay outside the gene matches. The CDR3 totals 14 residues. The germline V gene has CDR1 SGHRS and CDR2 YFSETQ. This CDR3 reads CASSWGLDRVEAFF. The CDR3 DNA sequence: TGCGCCAGCAGCTGGGGATTAGACAGGGTCGAAGCTTTCTTT. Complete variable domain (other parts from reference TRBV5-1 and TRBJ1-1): KAGVTQTPRYLIKTRGQQVTLSCSPISGHRSVSWYQQTPGQGLQFLFEYFSETQRNKGNFPGRFSGRQFSNSRSEMNVSTLELGDSALYLCASSWGLDRVEAFFGQGTRLTVV.

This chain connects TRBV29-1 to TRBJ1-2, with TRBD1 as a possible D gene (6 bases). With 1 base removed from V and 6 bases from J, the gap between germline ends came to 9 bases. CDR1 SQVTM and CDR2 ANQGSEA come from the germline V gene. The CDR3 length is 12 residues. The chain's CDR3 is CSVEVRGNGYTF. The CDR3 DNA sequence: TGCAGCGTTGAAGTAAGGGGGAATGGCTACACCTTC. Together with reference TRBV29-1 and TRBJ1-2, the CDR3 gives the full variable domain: SAVISQKPSRDICQRGTSLTIQCQVDSQVTMMFWYRQQPGQSLTLIATANQGSEATYESGFVIDKFPISRPNLTFSTLTVSNMSPEDSSIYLCSVEVRGNGYTFGSGTRLTVV.

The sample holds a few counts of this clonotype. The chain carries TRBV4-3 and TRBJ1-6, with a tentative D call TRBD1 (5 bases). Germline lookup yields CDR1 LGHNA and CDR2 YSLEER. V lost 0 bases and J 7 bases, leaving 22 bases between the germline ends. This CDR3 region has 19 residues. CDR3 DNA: TGCGCCAGCAGCCAAGATCGCGTCGCCGGGGCTATGGGCAATTCACCCCTCCACTTT. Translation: CASSQDRVAGAMGNSPLHF.

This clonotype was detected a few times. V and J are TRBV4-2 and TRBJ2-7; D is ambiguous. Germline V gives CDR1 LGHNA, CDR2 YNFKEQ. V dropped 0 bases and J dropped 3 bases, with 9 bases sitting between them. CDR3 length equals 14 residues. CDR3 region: CASSQDQRSYEQYV. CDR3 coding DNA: TGTGCCAGCAGCCAAGATCAGCGAAGCTACGAGCAGTACGTC.

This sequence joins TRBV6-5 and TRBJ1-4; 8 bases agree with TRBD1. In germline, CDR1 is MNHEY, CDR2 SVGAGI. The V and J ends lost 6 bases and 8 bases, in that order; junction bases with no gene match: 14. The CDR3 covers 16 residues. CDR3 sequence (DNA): TGTGCCAGCAGCCGGGACAGGCCACTGAGGCGGGAAAAACTGTTTTTT. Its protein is CASSRDRPLRREKLFF.

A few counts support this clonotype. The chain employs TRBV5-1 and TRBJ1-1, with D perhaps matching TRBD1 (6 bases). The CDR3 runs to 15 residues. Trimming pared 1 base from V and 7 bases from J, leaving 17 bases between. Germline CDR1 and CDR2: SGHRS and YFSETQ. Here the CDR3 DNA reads TGCGCCAGCAGCTTGTGGGGGGGGGCGTCCAATGAAGCTTTCTTT. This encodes CASSLWGGASNEAFF. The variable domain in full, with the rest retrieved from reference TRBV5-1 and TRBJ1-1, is KAGVTQTPRYLIKTRGQQVTLSCSPISGHRSVSWYQQTPGQGLQFLFEYFSETQRNKGNFPGRFSGRQFSNSRSEMNVSTLELGDSALYLCASSLWGGASNEAFFGQGTRLTVV.

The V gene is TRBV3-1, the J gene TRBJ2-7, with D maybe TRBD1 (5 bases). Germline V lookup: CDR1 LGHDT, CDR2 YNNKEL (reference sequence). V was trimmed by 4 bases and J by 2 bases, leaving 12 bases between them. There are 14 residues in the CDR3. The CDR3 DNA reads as TGTGCCAGCAGCCCCAGCCTCAGGGCCTACGAGCAGTACGTC. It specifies CASSPSLRAYEQYV.

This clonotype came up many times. CDR3 region: CASSLTYRETQYF. The CDR3 nucleotides are TGCGCCAGCAGCCTCACCTATAGGGAGACCCAGTACTTC. The chain joins TRBV5-1 to TRBJ2-5; no definite D call. This CDR3 contains 13 residues. The germline V gene has CDR1 SGHRS and CDR2 YFSETQ. V lost 4 bases to trimming and J lost 5 bases, with 12 bases between them.

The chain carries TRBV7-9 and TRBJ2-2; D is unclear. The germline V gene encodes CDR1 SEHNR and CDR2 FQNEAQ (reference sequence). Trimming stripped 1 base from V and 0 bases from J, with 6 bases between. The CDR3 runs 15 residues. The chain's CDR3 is CASSLVSANTGELFF. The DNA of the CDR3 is TGTGCCAGCAGCTTAGTATCCGCGAACACCGGGGAGCTGTTTTTT.

CDR3 sequence: CASSRGRGRSYEQYV. CDR3 bases: TGTGCCAGCAGTCGGGGGAGGGGCAGATCCTACGAGCAGTACGTC. V gene TRBV27 combines with J gene TRBJ2-7; 7 bases fit TRBD2. Germline CDR1 MNHEY, CDR2 SMNVEV (reference sequence). Unmatched junction bases numbered 8, after V lost 5 bases and J lost 1 base. The CDR3 totals 15 residues.

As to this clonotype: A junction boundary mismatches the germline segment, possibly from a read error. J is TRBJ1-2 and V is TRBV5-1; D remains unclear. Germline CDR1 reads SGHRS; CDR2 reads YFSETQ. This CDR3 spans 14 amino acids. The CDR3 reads CASRFPGWSEGYTF. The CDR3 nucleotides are TGCGCCAGCCGCTTCCCTGGCTGGTCGGAAGGCTACACCTTC.

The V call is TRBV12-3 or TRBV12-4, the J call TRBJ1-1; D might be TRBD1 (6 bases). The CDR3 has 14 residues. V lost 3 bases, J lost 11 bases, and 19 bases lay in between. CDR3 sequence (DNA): TGTGCCAGCAGTTTTGGCCCGGAGGGGGGCATCGCTTTCTTT. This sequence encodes CASSFGPEGGIAFF.

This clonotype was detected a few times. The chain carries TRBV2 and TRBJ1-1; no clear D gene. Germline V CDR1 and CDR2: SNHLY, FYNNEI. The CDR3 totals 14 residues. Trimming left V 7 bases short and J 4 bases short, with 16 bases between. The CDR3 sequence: CASTLAGYATEAFF. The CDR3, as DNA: TGTGCCAGCACCCTTGCGGGGTACGCCACTGAAGCTTTCTTT.

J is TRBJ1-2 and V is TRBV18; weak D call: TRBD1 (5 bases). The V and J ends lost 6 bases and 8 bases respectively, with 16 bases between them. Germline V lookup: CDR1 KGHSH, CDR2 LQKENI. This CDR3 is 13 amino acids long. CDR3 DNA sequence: TGTGCCAGCTCCGCGGCGGGGGAAGGCGGCTACACCTTC. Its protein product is CASSAAGEGGYTF.

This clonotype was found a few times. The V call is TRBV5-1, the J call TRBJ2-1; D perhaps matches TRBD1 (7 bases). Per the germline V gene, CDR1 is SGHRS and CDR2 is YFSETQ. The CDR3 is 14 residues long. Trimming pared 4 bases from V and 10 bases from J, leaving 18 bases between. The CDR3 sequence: CASSKGAGLQEQFF. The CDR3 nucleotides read TGCGCCAGCAGCAAGGGGGCGGGGCTGCAGGAGCAGTTCTTC.

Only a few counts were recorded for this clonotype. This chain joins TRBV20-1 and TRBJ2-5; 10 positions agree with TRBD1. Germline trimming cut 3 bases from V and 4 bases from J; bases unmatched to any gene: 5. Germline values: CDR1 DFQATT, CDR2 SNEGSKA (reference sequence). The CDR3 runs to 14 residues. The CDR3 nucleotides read TGCAGTGCTAGCCGGAGGGACAGGGGAGAGACCCAGTACTTC. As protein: CSASRRDRGETQYF.

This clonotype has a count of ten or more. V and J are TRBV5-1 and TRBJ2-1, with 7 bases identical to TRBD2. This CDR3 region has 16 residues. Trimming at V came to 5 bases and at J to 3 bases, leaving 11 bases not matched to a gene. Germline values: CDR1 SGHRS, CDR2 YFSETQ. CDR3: CASSPGEGLFYNEQFF. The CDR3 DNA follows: TGCGCCAGCAGTCCGGGGGAGGGATTGTTCTACAATGAGCAGTTCTTC.

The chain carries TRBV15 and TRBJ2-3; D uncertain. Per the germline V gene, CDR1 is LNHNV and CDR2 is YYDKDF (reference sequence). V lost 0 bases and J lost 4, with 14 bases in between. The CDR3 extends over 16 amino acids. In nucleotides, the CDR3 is TGTGCCACCAGCAGAGAAGTCTTCCTGGGCGCAGATACGCAGTATTTT. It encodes CATSREVFLGADTQYF.

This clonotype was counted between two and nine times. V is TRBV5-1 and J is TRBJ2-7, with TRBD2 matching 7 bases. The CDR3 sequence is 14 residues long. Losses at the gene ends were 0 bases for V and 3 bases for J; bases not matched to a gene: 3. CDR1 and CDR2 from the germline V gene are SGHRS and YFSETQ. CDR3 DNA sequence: TGCGCCAGCAGCTTGGCTAGCGGAATCTACGAGCAGTACTTC. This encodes CASSLASGIYEQYF.

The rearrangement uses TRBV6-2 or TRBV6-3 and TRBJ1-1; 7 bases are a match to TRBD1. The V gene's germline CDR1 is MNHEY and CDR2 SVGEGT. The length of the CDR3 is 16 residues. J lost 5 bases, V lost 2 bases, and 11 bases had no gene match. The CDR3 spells CASSYVRQGYGTEAFF. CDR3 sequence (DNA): TGTGCCAGCAGTTACGTCCGACAGGGCTACGGTACTGAAGCTTTCTTT.

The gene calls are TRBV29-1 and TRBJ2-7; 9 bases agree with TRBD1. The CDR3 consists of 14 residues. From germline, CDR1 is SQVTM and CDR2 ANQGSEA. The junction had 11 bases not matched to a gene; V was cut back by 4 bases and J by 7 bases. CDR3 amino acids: CSVGVRTGVREQYF. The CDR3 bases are TGCAGCGTTGGGGTGAGGACAGGGGTGAGGGAGCAGTACTTC.

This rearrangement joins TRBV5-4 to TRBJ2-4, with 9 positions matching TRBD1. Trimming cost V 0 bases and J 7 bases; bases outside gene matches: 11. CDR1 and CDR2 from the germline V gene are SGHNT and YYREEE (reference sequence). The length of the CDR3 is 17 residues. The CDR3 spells CASSLAVSDRGVNIQYF. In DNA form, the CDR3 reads TGTGCCAGCAGCTTGGCCGTTTCAGACAGGGGGGTGAACATTCAGTACTTC.